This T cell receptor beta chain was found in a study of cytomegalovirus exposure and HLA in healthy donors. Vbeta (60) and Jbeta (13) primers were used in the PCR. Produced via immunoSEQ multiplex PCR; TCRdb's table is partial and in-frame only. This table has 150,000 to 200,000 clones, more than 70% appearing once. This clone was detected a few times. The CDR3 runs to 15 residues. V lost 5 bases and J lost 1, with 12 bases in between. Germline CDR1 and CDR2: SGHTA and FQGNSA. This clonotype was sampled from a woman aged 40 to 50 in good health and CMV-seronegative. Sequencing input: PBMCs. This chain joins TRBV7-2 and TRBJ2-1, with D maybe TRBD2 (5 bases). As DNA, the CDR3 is TGTGCCAGCAGCATACTAGTAACGTCCTACAATGAGCAGTTCTTC. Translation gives CASSILVTSYNEQFF. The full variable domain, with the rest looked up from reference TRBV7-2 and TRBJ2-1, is GAGVSQSPSNKVTEKGKDVELRCDPISGHTALYWYRQSLGQGLEFLIYFQGNSAPDKSGLPSDRFSAERTGGSVSTLTIQRTQQEDSAVYLCASSILVTSYNEQFFGPGTRLTVL.